The rows below give T cell receptor beta chains drawn from one sample of a study of cytomegalovirus exposure and HLA in healthy donors. Profiling relied on immunoSEQ multiplex PCR, and the TCRdb table lists in-frame clones only, not all of them. This sample carries about 170,000 clones, over 60% of them seen once, and the ten largest clones take over 2%. Material for sequencing was PBMCs. All receptors come from a woman in her forties or fifties in good health and CMV-seronegative. Both conserved end residues are part of each CDR3. D genes are given only for firm matches. Expanded clones get a size class; other rows say once, few or many, or leave the size out.

TRBV28	TRBJ2-2	TRBD2	-	TGTGCCAGCAGTTCCATAGCGGGAGGGCCCACCGGGGAGCTGTTTTTT	CASSSIAGGPTGELFF
TRBV18	TRBJ2-7	-	-	TGTGCCAGCTCAACCTCAGCGGACTTAACCTACGAGCAGTACTTC	CASSTSADLTYEQYF
TRBV30	TRBJ1-6	-	few	TGTGCCTGCCCTGCGGCAGGGCGAAGAGATTCACCCCTCCACTTT	CACPAAGRRDSPLHF
TRBV27	TRBJ2-7	-	-	TGTGCCAGCCATTACAGGGGGAGGGGCGGACAGTACTTC	CASHYRGRGGQYF
TRBV15	TRBJ1-5	-	-	TGTGCCACCAGCAGAGATAGGACGGGAGTGAGTGGTCAGCCCCAGCATTTT	CATSRDRTGVSGQPQHF
TRBV27	TRBJ2-6	-	-	TGTGCCAGCAGGGAGCTCTCTGGGGCCAACGTCCTGACTTTC	CASRELSGANVLTF
TRBV19	TRBJ2-3	-	-	TGTGCCAGTAGCCTACTAGGGAGCACAGATACGCAGTATTTT	CASSLLGSTDTQYF
TRBV6-1	TRBJ1-2	-	few	TGTGCCAGCAGTGCCCTGGGGCTAGGGGGCTACACCTTC	CASSALGLGGYTF
TRBV7-9	TRBJ2-1	TRBD1	-	TGTTCCAGCAGCTTAGGCGACAGGGGTTACAATGAGCAGTTCTTC	CSSSLGDRGYNEQFF
TRBV7-2	TRBJ2-1	-	-	TGTGCCAGCAGCTTCGGACTGAACAATGAGCAGTTCTTC	CASSFGLNNEQFF
TRBV30	TRBJ2-2	-	-	TGTGCCTGGAGAGCACCGCTGAGGGTGGCCGGGGAGCTGTTTTTT	CAWRAPLRVAGELFF
TRBV28	TRBJ2-1	TRBD2	-	TGTGCCAGCAGTTCATACTCACTAGCGGGAGGGAATGAGCAGTTCTTC	CASSSYSLAGGNEQFF
TRBV4-1	TRBJ2-7	-	-	TGCGCCAGCAGCCAAGAGGACACAGACAACTACGAGCAGTACTTC	CASSQEDTDNYEQYF
TRBV28	TRBJ2-3	TRBD2	-	TGTGCCAGCAGTTTACTACCCGTGCGGGGGAGTAGCACAGATACGCAGTATTTT	CASSLLPVRGSSTDTQYF
TRBV5-4	TRBJ1-4	-	-	TGTGCCAGCAGCCCCCCCGGGGGGGGGCCTAATGAAAAACTGTTTTTT	CASSPPGGGPNEKLFF
TRBV9	TRBJ2-1	TRBD2	-	TGTGCCAGCAGCGTAGCTGGGGGGGGCAATGAGCAGTTCTTC	CASSVAGGGNEQFF
TRBV7-9	TRBJ2-7	-	-	TGTGCCAGCAGCCACAGGGAATTGGCCTACGAGCAGTACTTC	CASSHRELAYEQYF
TRBV11-3	TRBJ2-3	-	once	TGTGCCAGCAGCTCCCGACGGGGGGCGGTGGGCACAGATACGCAGTATTTT	CASSSRRGAVGTDTQYF
TRBV7-3	TRBJ1-2	TRBD1	-	TGTGCCAGCAGCTTACAAGGACAGGCGAACTATGGCTACACCTTC	CASSLQGQANYGYTF
TRBV28	TRBJ2-7	TRBD1	-	TGTGCCAGCAGGCCCGACAGGGGAGGAACCTACGAGCAGTACTTC	CASRPDRGGTYEQYF
TRBV5-4	TRBJ1-6	TRBD1	few	TGTGCCAGCAGCTTTGACAGGGGTTATTCACCCCTCCACTTT	CASSFDRGYSPLHF
TRBV5-8	TRBJ1-1	TRBD1	-	TGTGCCAGCAGCTGGACAGGGGGCGCGAGGGAAGCTTTCTTT	CASSWTGGAREAFF
TRBV5-6	TRBJ1-2	-	-	TGTGCCAGCAGCACCCCCTTAACAGGACCCAACACCTTC	CASSTPLTGPNTF
TRBV5-1	TRBJ1-1	TRBD1	-	TGCGCCAGCAGCTTGGGGGGACAGGGAATGGACACTGAAGCTTTCTTT	CASSLGGQGMDTEAFF
TRBV11-3	TRBJ2-1	TRBD2	-	TGTGCCAGCAGCTCCGGCGGGGGGGCCTCCAGGGAGCAGTTCTTC	CASSSGGGASREQFF
TRBV4-1	TRBJ1-1	-	-	TGCGCCAGCAGGCCAGAGGGGGTTGTGCTAGCTGAAGCTTTCTTT	CASRPEGVVLAEAFF
TRBV9	TRBJ2-2	TRBD1	-	TGTGCCAGCAGCGATTACAGGGGCGGGGAGCTGTTTTTT	CASSDYRGGELFF
TRBV30	TRBJ1-3	-	-	TGTGCCTGGAGTCTCCCAGATGGGGCTACTGGAAACACCATATATTTT	CAWSLPDGATGNTIYF
TRBV4-3	TRBJ1-2	-	-	TGCGCCAGCAGCCAAGGTAGAGGGGGTGTCTATGGCTACACCTTC	CASSQGRGGVYGYTF
TRBV5-1	TRBJ2-6	-	-	TGCGCCAGCCGCCCCGCACAGGGGGGGACCGGGGCCAACGTCCTGACTTTC	CASRPAQGGTGANVLTF
TRBV28	TRBJ2-2	-	-	TGTGCCAGCAAAGGCAGGGTCACCGGGGAGCTGTTTTTT	CASKGRVTGELFF
TRBV4-2	TRBJ2-3	-	-	TGTGCCAGCACCGACAGTTTGGACACCAGCACAGATACGCAGTATTTT	CASTDSLDTSTDTQYF
TRBV29-1	TRBJ2-7	TRBD2	-	TGCAGCGTTGTGGGTAGCGGGGGCTCTGCCTACGAGCAGTACTTC	CSVVGSGGSAYEQYF
TRBV7-6	TRBJ1-1	-	-	TGTGCCAGCAGCACACGAGGGGGGAACACTGAAGCTTTCTTT	CASSTRGGNTEAFF
TRBV27	TRBJ1-1	TRBD1	-	TGTGCCAGCAGTGAGTACAGGGGGCTTGGAGCTTTCTTT	CASSEYRGLGAFF
TRBV6-5	TRBJ1-4	-	-	TGTGCCAGCAGTTACGGCCAGGGTTACGCTAATGAAAAACTGTTTTTT	CASSYGQGYANEKLFF
TRBV7-3	TRBJ2-3	-	few	TGTGCCAGCAGCTTAACGTCCGCAGATACGCAGTATTTT	CASSLTSADTQYF
TRBV28	TRBJ1-2	-	few	TGTGCCAGCAGTTTCGGCCAGGGTAAAGGCAGAGGCTACACCTTC	CASSFGQGKGRGYTF
TRBV15	TRBJ1-3	-	-	TGTGCCACCAGCAGGGCCGGCGGTGGAAACACCATATATTTT	CATSRAGGGNTIYF
TRBV5-1	TRBJ2-1	TRBD2	-	TGCGCCAGCAGCTTAGCCCCCGTGGCGGGGGGGCTCAATGAGCAGTTCTTC	CASSLAPVAGGLNEQFF
TRBV7-8	TRBJ2-2	-	-	TGTGCCAGCAGCTTAGTAGGGCAGGGCAGGCTGGGCACCGGGGAGCTGTTTTTT	CASSLVGQGRLGTGELFF
TRBV4-3	TRBJ1-6	TRBD1	few	TGCGCCAGCAGCCAAGATCCTAAGTACCAAGGGACAGCAAATTCACCCCTCCACTTT	CASSQDPKYQGTANSPLHF
TRBV18	TRBJ2-1	TRBD2	few	TGTGCCAGCTCACCATTGTTATTAGCGGGGGGGCTCGATGAGCAGTTCTTC	CASSPLLLAGGLDEQFF
TRBV7-2	TRBJ2-3	-	-	TGTGCCAGCAGCCAGGGCGGAAATACGCAGTATTTT	CASSQGGNTQYF
TRBV7-8	TRBJ1-2	-	-	TGTGCCAGCAGCTTAGAAGTAGGGGTGTTGTCTGGCTACACCTTC	CASSLEVGVLSGYTF
TRBV19	TRBJ1-4	-	-	TGTGCCAGTAGTCCTGGACATACCTCTTGGGAAAAACTGTTTTTT	CASSPGHTSWEKLFF
TRBV5-4	TRBJ2-7	TRBD2	-	TGTGCCAGCAGCCTATCGACTAGCTCCCAGCAGTACTTC	CASSLSTSSQQYF
TRBV28	TRBJ1-4	-	-	TGTGCCAGCAGTGGGGGGGGGACAACTAATGAAAAACTGTTTTTT	CASSGGGTTNEKLFF
TRBV5-1	TRBJ1-5	TRBD1	-	TGCGCCAGCAGCCTTCATGGACAGGACAATCAGCCCCAGCATTTT	CASSLHGQDNQPQHF
TRBV12-5	TRBJ2-1	-	few	TGTGCTAGTGCCCTATTGGGCCAGCTGGATGAGCAGTTCTTC	CASALLGQLDEQFF
TRBV5-1	TRBJ2-3	TRBD1	few	TGCGCCAGCAGCTTGGAGGGGGCAGTCAGCACAGATACGCAGTATTTT	CASSLEGAVSTDTQYF